This TCR beta chain was observed in a study of blood T cell repertoires in COVID-19. As handled by the study authors: Reference gene primer amplification in the assay estimated nucleated cell counts. The method was immunoSEQ multiplex PCR; TCRdb's version includes in-frame clones alone and lacks a portion of them. V and J calls and clone size are those listed in that table; D and trimming were worked out from the DNA. Found here are 140,000 or so clones, around 80% of them singletons; the top ten hold about 4%. There are 14 residues in the CDR3. CDR1 and CDR2 from the germline V gene are SGHVS and FQNEAQ. Trimming stripped 1 base from V and 6 bases from J, with 13 bases between.

The chain carries TRBV7-8 and TRBJ2-7; possible D gene TRBD1, 5 bases. The receptor was isolated from a man in his sixties with acute or convalescent COVID-19. The sample taken for sequencing was peripheral blood. CDR3 amino acids: CASSLVAGSGEQYF. The CDR3 nucleotides read TGTGCCAGCAGCTTAGTGGCAGGGTCAGGCGAGCAGTACTTC.